This T cell receptor (beta chain) was identified in a study of blood T cell repertoires in COVID-19. The CDR3 spans 13 residues. Germline V gives CDR1 ENHRY, CDR2 SYGVKD. V lost 6 bases, J lost 6 bases, and 13 bases lay in between. Sequencing was performed with immunoSEQ multiplex PCR; in TCRdb, only in-frame clones are kept and a portion is missing. The sample carries a few hundred thousand clones, less than 85% recorded once. The TCR sequence derives from an elderly woman with acute or convalescent COVID-19. Sequences were obtained from peripheral blood. This chain joins TRBV10-3 and TRBJ2-3; D may be TRBD2 (6 bases). The CDR3 sequence is CAISPGRGDTQYF. DNA for the CDR3: TGTGCCATCAGCCCAGGCCGGGGGGATACGCAGTATTTT.